This TCR beta chain came from a study of spatial heterogeneity in lung cancer. Study-level background: Where they were available, follow-up PBMC samples were sequenced, at a median of approximately 2 years after resection. Study observations and caveats: Among blood samples, ubiquitous expanded tumor TCRs appeared more at resection than at follow-up.

Sample time point: blood at routine non-recurrence follow-up after resection. Whole RNA came from tumor, nontumor lung or frozen PBMC and was sequenced without being sorted. Via MiXCR, TCRdb re-called the 5' RACE reads, giving one row per CDR3 protein. The table lists around 25,000 distinct CDR3 sequences, 9% to 10% of them singletons. Per germline, CDR1 MDHEN and CDR2 SYDVKM. The CDR3 extends over 14 amino acids. The V gene lost 1 base and the J gene lost 4 bases, with 9 bases spanning the gap. Ten or more counts support this clonotype. Its antigen is not identified. Here the sequenced sample was PBMCs, taken at follow-up. The genes are TRBV28 and TRBJ2-3; tentatively, D is TRBD2 (5 bases). This clonotype originated in a male donor with early-stage non-small cell lung cancer. The chain's CDR3 is CASSLSGNADTQYF. CDR3 sequence (DNA): TGTGCCAGCAGTTTATCGGGGAACGCAGATACGCAGTATTTT.